This T cell receptor beta chain was found in a study of T-cell memory formation after mild COVID-19. General study findings and limits: Clones that contracted from day 15 to 85 had balanced CD4/CD8; later expanders were CD4+ biased. Some clones that responded were present in memory (sampled pre-infection), which suggests cross-reactive memory joined. Most CD4+ clones that shrank were in CM and EM, while CD8+ ones turned up in EMRA.

With respect to this clonotype: Its antigen is unidentified.

The TCR alpha and TCR beta cDNA libraries, bearing sample barcodes and UMIs, were generated by 5'RACE using constant-segment primers. TCRdb independently ran MiXCR on the 5' RACE reads; one entry per CDR3 protein. The sample has some 300,000 distinct CDR3 sequences, approximately 19% seen once. V trimming: 7 bases; J trimming: 5 bases; junction bases outside the gene matches: 5. CDR1 and CDR2 from the germline V gene are ENHRY and SYGVKD. The CDR3 consists of 14 residues. Input material: PBMCs or a T cell subset sorted from them (not recorded which). The TCR originated in a man younger than 30 who had mild COVID-19 (a few samples of this study predate the infection). Cell type and time point are not known. This chain connects TRBV10-3 to TRBJ1-6, with TRBD1 identical over 7 bases. CDR3 nucleotides: TGTGCCATCAATGGGCAGGGGGATAATTCACCCCTCCACTTT. This sequence encodes CAINGQGDNSPLHF.